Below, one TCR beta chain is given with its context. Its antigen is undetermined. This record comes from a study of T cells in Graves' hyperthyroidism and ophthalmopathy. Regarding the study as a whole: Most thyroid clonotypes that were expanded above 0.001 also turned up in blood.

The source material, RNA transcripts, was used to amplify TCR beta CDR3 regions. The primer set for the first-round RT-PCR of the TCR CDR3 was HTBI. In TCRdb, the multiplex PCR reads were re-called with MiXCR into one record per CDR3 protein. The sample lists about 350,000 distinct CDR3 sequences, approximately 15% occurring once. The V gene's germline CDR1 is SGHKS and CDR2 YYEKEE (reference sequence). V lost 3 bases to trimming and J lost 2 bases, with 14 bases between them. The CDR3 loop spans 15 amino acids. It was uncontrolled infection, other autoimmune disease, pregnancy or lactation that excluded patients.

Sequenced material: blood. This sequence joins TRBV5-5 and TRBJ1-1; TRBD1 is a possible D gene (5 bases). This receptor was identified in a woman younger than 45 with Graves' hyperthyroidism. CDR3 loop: CASSWRGDGNTEAFF. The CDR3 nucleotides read TGTGCCAGCAGCTGGAGGGGTGACGGTAACACTGAAGCTTTCTTT.